The present entry profiles one T cell receptor beta chain with its context. The antigen is unknown. The data were obtained in a study of T-cell memory formation after mild COVID-19. About the research overall: TCR clusters were mostly confined to one donor each. Study-wide results and caveats: Clones that contracted from day 15 to 85 had balanced CD4/CD8; later expanders were CD4+ biased. Clones from the second wave (peaking day 37) had unconfirmed SARS-CoV-2 specificity.

Unmatched junction bases numbered 7, after V lost 0 bases and J lost 5 bases. From germline, CDR1 is SGHRS and CDR2 YFSETQ. This CDR3 comprises 15 residues. Constant-segment primers and 5'RACE yielded cDNA libraries for TCR alpha and TCR beta, each carrying sample barcodes and UMIs. Each CDR3 protein is one row after TCRdb ran MiXCR on the 5' RACE reads. In the table there are approximately 170,000 distinct CDR3 sequences, over 10% of which are singletons. The receptor comes from a man younger than 35 who had mild COVID-19 (a few samples of this study predate the infection). Cell type and time point are not known. The sequenced material came from PBMCs or a T cell subset sorted from them (not recorded which). The chain employs TRBV5-1 and TRBJ1-1; TRBD1 aligns across 7 bases. The CDR3 loop reads CASSLEARGVTEAFF. The CDR3 bases are TGCGCCAGCAGCTTGGAGGCCAGGGGGGTGACTGAAGCTTTCTTT.